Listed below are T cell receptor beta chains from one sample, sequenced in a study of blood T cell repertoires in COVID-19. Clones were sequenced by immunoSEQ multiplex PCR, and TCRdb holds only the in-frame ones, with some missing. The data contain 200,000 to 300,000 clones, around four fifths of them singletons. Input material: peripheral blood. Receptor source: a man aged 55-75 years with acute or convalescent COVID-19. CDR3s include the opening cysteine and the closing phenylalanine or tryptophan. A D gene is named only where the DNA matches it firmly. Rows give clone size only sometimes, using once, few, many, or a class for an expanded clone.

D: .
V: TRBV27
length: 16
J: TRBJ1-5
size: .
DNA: TGTGCCAGCAGTTCCCGGGGGGGGTTAGTTAGTCAGCCCCAGCATTTT
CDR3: CASSSRGGLVSQPQHF

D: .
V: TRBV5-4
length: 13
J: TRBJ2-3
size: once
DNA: TGTGCCAGCAGCTTGGTCCACACAGATACGCAGTATTTT
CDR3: CASSLVHTDTQYF

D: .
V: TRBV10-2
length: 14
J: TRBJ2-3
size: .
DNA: TGCGCCAGCAGTGTTGCCCTCGGAGGCGAGAAGCAGTATTTT
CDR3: CASSVALGGEKQYF

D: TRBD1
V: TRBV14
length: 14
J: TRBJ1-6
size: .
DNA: TGTGCCAGCAGCCAAGGACAGGGCTGGTCACCCCTCCACTTT
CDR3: CASSQGQGWSPLHF

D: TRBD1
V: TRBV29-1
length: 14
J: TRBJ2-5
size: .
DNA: TGCAGCGTTGTATTGGCAGGGGGCACGGAGACCCAGTACTTC
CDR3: CSVVLAGGTETQYF

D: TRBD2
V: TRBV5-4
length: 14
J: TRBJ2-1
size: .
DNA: TGTGCCAGCAGCTTAGCGGGGGGGACGAATGAGCAGTTCTTC
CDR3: CASSLAGGTNEQFF

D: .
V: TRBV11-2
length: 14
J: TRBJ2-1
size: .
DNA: TGTGCCAGCAGTTCCGACAGTTCCTACAATGAGCAGTTCTTC
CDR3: CASSSDSSYNEQFF

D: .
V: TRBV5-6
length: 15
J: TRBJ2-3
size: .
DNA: TGTGCCACTATGATAGCTCACCAACGCACAGATACGCAGTATTTT
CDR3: CATMIAHQRTDTQYF

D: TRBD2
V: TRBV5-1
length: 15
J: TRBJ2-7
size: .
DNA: TGCGCCAGCAGCTTGGGACTAGCGGCCGCCTACGAGCAGTACTTC
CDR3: CASSLGLAAAYEQYF

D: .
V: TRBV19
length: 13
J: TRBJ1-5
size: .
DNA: TGTGCCAGTAGTCCGGGTAACAATCAGCCCCAGCATTTT
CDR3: CASSPGNNQPQHF

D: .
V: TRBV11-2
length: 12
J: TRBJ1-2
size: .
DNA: TGTGCCAGCAGCTCCGGGACTTATGACTACACCTTC
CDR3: CASSSGTYDYTF

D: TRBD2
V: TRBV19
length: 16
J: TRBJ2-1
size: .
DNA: TGTGCCAGTAGTGTCTCTAGCGGGAGGAAAGGCAATGAGCAGTTCTTC
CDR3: CASSVSSGRKGNEQFF